This T cell receptor (beta chain) comes out of a study of blood T cell repertoires in COVID-19. The length of the CDR3 is 13 residues. Trimming stripped 5 bases from V and 3 bases from J, with 11 bases between. CDR1 SGHDT and CDR2 YYEEEE come from the germline V gene. Clones were read by immunoSEQ multiplex PCR, and TCRdb kept only the in-frame ones, dropping some. The sample consists of approximately 60,000 clones, approximately 79% of them appearing once. The chain carries TRBV5-6 and TRBJ1-2, with D perhaps matching TRBD1 (6 bases). Sample: peripheral blood. This sequence was found in an elderly woman with active or convalescent COVID-19. The CDR3 DNA is TGTGCCAGCAGACAACAGGGCTACTATGGCTACACCTTC. Translated: CASRQQGYYGYTF.